Described below is a single T cell receptor (beta chain) sequence and its context. Its target is unknown. The data were obtained in a study of tumor-infiltrating lymphocytes in localized non-small cell lung cancer. Looking at the study overall: Tumor tissue and non-adjacent uninvolved lung came from each patient.

General observations from the study: Only some patients had TCR sequencing, depending on available tissue. Tumors had more T cell infiltration than uninvolved lung, per TCRbeta sequencing and CD3 counts. IM1 and IM2 tumors showed no difference in T-cell fraction.

Trimming shortened V by 3 bases and J by 1 base, and 9 bases separated the two germline ends. The germline V gene has CDR1 SGHAT and CDR2 FQNNGV. There are 14 residues in the CDR3. Libraries were prepared by immunoSEQ multiplex PCR; TCRdb keeps only in-frame clonotypes and omits some of them. The sample has some 5,000 clones, around 96% seen once. The chain joins TRBV11-2 to TRBJ1-1; possibly TRBD1 for D (5 bases). This TCR was sampled from a human donor with non-small cell lung cancer. The material sequenced was uninvolved lung tissue not adjacent to the tumor. CDR3: CASSFQGPNTEAFF. CDR3 coding DNA: TGTGCCAGCAGCTTCCAGGGTCCGAACACTGAAGCTTTCTTT. Variable domain in full (rest from reference TRBV11-2 and TRBJ1-1): EAGVAQSPRYKIIEKRQSVAFWCNPISGHATLYWYQQILGQGPKLLIQFQNNGVVDDSQLPKDRFSAERLKGVDSTLKIQPAKLEDSAVYLCASSFQGPNTEAFFGQGTRLTVV.